Each of the 27 T cell receptor beta chains below was sequenced from the same sample in a study of cytomegalovirus exposure and HLA in healthy donors. With 60 Vbeta and 13 Jbeta primers, the PCR was carried out. Data came from immunoSEQ multiplex PCR; TCRdb stores just in-frame clones and leaves some out. In the table there are about 140,000 clones, approximately 72% of which are singletons. The specimen was PBMCs. These receptors were collected from an older woman in good health and CMV-seronegative.

The chain recombines TRBV6-6 with TRBJ2-5; TRBD1 matches 7 bases. This CDR3 has 15 amino acids. The junction had 3 bases not matched to a gene; V was cut back by 0 bases and J by 2 bases. Looked up from germline, CDR1 is MNHNY and CDR2 is SVGAGI (reference sequence). The CDR3 here is CASSYSRQGQETQYF. The CDR3 DNA sequence: TGTGCCAGCAGTTACTCGAGACAGGGTCAAGAGACCCAGTACTTC.

V is TRBV6-5 and J is TRBJ1-5; TRBD1 matches 7 bases. The CDR3 has 15 amino acids. In germline, CDR1 is MNHEY, CDR2 SVGAGI. The V segment lost 0 bases and the J segment 5 bases; nucleotides outside the gene matches: 4. The CDR3: CASSYSRDSHQPQHF. CDR3 nucleotide sequence: TGTGCCAGCAGTTACTCGAGGGACAGCCATCAGCCCCAGCATTTT.

The rearrangement links TRBV6-5 to TRBJ1-6; perhaps TRBD1 as D (6 bases). The germline V gene has CDR1 MNHEY and CDR2 SVGAGI. The CDR3 has 15 amino acids. The germline V and J ends were trimmed by 0 bases and 7 bases, with 10 bases remaining between them. CDR3 nucleotide sequence: TGTGCCAGCAGTTACTCGGGCAGGGGAAATTCACCCCTCCACTTT. Translation: CASSYSGRGNSPLHF.

This clone occurred once. The chain has TRBV5-1 and TRBJ2-2, with 11 bases aligning to TRBD2. With 3 bases clipped from V and 0 bases from J, the junction kept 1 base outside the gene matches. The V gene's germline CDR1 is SGHRS and CDR2 YFSETQ. The CDR3 is 16 amino acids. The DNA for the CDR3 is TGCGCCAGCAGCTGGACTAGCGGGTCGAACACCGGGGAGCTGTTTTTT. Translating it yields CASSWTSGSNTGELFF. The full variable domain, in which reference TRBV5-1 and TRBJ2-2 provide the parts outside the CDR3, is KAGVTQTPRYLIKTRGQQVTLSCSPISGHRSVSWYQQTPGQGLQFLFEYFSETQRNKGNFPGRFSGRQFSNSRSEMNVSTLELGDSALYLCASSWTSGSNTGELFFGEGSRLTVL.

This chain links TRBV7-2 with TRBJ1-5; 8 bases are a match to TRBD1. CDR1 and CDR2 from the germline V gene are SGHTA and FQGNSA. Trimming cost V 3 bases and J 3 bases; bases outside gene matches: 4. This CDR3 is built from 15 residues. In DNA, the CDR3 is TGTGCCAGCAGCTTTGGGGACAGGTTCAATCAGCCCCAGCATTTT. Translated: CASSFGDRFNQPQHF. The whole variable domain, remainder taken from reference TRBV7-2 and TRBJ1-5, is GAGVSQSPSNKVTEKGKDVELRCDPISGHTALYWYRQSLGQGLEFLIYFQGNSAPDKSGLPSDRFSAERTGGSVSTLTIQRTQQEDSAVYLCASSFGDRFNQPQHFGDGTRLSIL.

This rearrangement joins TRBV27 to TRBJ2-1, with D possibly being TRBD2 (5 bases). Trimming removed 3 bases at V and 2 bases at J, with 14 bases between. This CDR3 spans 16 amino acids. The germline V gene encodes CDR1 MNHEY and CDR2 SMNVEV (reference sequence). The CDR3 DNA follows: TGTGCCAGCAGTTTTCAATCGGGAAGGGCCTACAATGAGCAGTTCTTC. Translated: CASSFQSGRAYNEQFF.

This clone turned up a few times. The chain is built from TRBV9 and TRBJ2-3; 7 bases map to TRBD2. Trimming removed 4 bases from V and 3 bases from J; junction bases left unmatched: 11. This CDR3 has 16 residues. Per the germline V gene, CDR1 is SGDLS and CDR2 is YYNGEE. The DNA of the CDR3 is TGTGCCAGCAGCTTCTCAGCGGGGCTAGCGACAGATACGCAGTATTTT. Its translation: CASSFSAGLATDTQYF.

CDR3 nucleotide sequence: TGCGCCAGCAGCTTGGGACTAGCGGGGGTGCAAGAGACCCAGTACTTC. Its protein product is CASSLGLAGVQETQYF. The chain recombines TRBV5-1 with TRBJ2-5, with 12 nucleotides matching TRBD2. Trimming cost V 0 bases and J 2 bases; bases outside gene matches: 2. The CDR3 consists of 16 residues. In germline, CDR1 is SGHRS, CDR2 YFSETQ.

V usage is TRBV7-6 and J usage is TRBJ2-1; D not resolved. The CDR3 is made up of 14 amino acids. With 2 bases removed from V and 5 bases from J, the gap between germline ends came to 10 bases. Germline CDR1 reads SGHVS; CDR2 reads FNYEAQ. The CDR3, as DNA: TGTGCCAGCAGCTTAAGTTCGGTTAACAATGAGCAGTTCTTC. Protein product: CASSLSSVNNEQFF.

This CDR3 reads CASSLGAGGGNTIYF. The CDR3 region has the DNA TGTGCCAGCAGCTTAGGAGCTGGGGGCGGAAACACCATATATTTT. The chain combines TRBV7-8 with TRBJ1-3, with D possibly matching TRBD1 (6 bases). V lost 1 base and J lost 4, with 11 bases in between. The germline V gene encodes CDR1 SGHVS and CDR2 FQNEAQ. CDR3 length: 15 residues.

The rearrangement links TRBV28 to TRBJ1-3; D call uncertain. V gave up 6 bases and J gave up 4 bases, with 19 bases separating them. Germline V lookup: CDR1 MDHEN, CDR2 SYDVKM. CDR3 length: 16 residues. CDR3 bases: TGTGCCAGCAGCACCCCTGGGGAGATTCACGGAAACACCATATATTTT. Translating gives CASSTPGEIHGNTIYF.

The rearrangement joins TRBV4-1 to TRBJ2-5, with D perhaps TRBD2 (6 bases). Germline CDR1 MGHRA, CDR2 YSYEKL. The CDR3 covers 15 residues. V lost 5 bases and J lost 2, with 15 bases in between. DNA for the CDR3: TGCGCCAGCAGCGCCGGTGCCGCGGGGCAAGAGACCCAGTACTTC. Protein product: CASSAGAAGQETQYF.

The chain employs TRBV19 and TRBJ2-5; TRBD2 might be the D (6 bases). Trimming took off 5 bases at V and 9 bases at J, with 16 bases between the two ends. The CDR3 totals 13 residues. Germline assignment: CDR1 LNHDA and CDR2 SQIVND (reference sequence). The CDR3 DNA is TGTGCCAGTAGTGAGGGACTCCCCGGAGCCCAGTACTTC. Its protein product is CASSEGLPGAQYF.

The chain links TRBV18 to TRBJ2-5, with a tentative D call TRBD1 (6 bases). The germline gives CDR1 KGHSH, CDR2 LQKENI. The germline V and J ends were trimmed by 2 bases and 6 bases, with 13 bases remaining between them. This CDR3 has 14 amino acids. CDR3 sequence: CASSPDRNSKTQYF. Written as DNA, the CDR3 is TGTGCCAGCTCACCAGACAGGAATTCGAAGACCCAGTACTTC.

This chain joins TRBV5-1 and TRBJ2-5, with 7 bases aligning to TRBD1. V dropped 0 bases and J dropped 0; count of bases not matched to a gene: 2. The CDR3 contains 15 residues. Germline values: CDR1 SGHRS, CDR2 YFSETQ. The CDR3 here is CASSLGTGHQETQYF. The DNA of the CDR3 is TGCGCCAGCAGCTTGGGGACAGGCCACCAAGAGACCCAGTACTTC.

V usage is TRBV5-1 and J usage is TRBJ1-6, with 9 bases identical to TRBD1. This CDR3 contains 15 residues. Per the germline V gene, CDR1 is SGHRS and CDR2 is YFSETQ. The ends lost 1 base at V and 9 bases at J; junction bases unmatched: 5. CDR3 residues: CASSLKGTGFSPLHF. CDR3 coding DNA: TGCGCCAGCAGCTTGAAGGGGACAGGGTTTTCACCCCTCCACTTT. Using reference TRBV5-1 and TRBJ1-6 for the parts outside the CDR3, the full variable domain is KAGVTQTPRYLIKTRGQQVTLSCSPISGHRSVSWYQQTPGQGLQFLFEYFSETQRNKGNFPGRFSGRQFSNSRSEMNVSTLELGDSALYLCASSLKGTGFSPLHFGNGTRLTVT.

The chain recombines TRBV6-5 with TRBJ2-7, with 7 bases lining up with TRBD2. The CDR3 runs 15 residues. Looked up from germline, CDR1 is MNHEY and CDR2 is SVGAGI. V lost 5 bases and J lost 0; bases outside the gene matches: 7. CDR3 protein: CASSAPERGSYEQYF. The CDR3 DNA follows: TGTGCCAGCAGTGCCCCAGAGCGGGGCTCCTACGAGCAGTACTTC.

The chain carries TRBV13 and TRBJ1-2, with 10 bases lining up with TRBD1. In germline, CDR1 is PRHDT, CDR2 FYEKMQ (reference sequence). Germline trimming cut 5 bases from V and 8 bases from J; bases unmatched to any gene: 5. The CDR3 runs 13 residues. The CDR3 is CASSMGQGWGYTF. The DNA for the CDR3 is TGTGCCAGCAGCATGGGACAGGGGTGGGGCTACACCTTC.

This clone was detected a few times. The chain is built from TRBV9 and TRBJ2-5, with D possibly matching TRBD2 (5 bases). Germline V CDR1 and CDR2: SGDLS, YYNGEE. With 0 bases removed from V and 0 bases from J, the gap between germline ends came to 12 bases. CDR3 length equals 16 residues. Here the CDR3 reads CASSVEADSNQETQYF. Here the CDR3 DNA reads TGTGCCAGCAGCGTAGAGGCGGACTCCAACCAAGAGACCCAGTACTTC.

The CDR3 region is CAINSSPANTGELFF. CDR3 sequence (DNA): TGTGCCATCAACTCATCTCCCGCGAACACCGGGGAGCTGTTTTTT. V gene TRBV10-3 combines with J gene TRBJ2-2; the D is unclear. Trimming pared 7 bases from V and 0 bases from J, leaving 12 bases between. The CDR3 has 15 residues. Looked up from germline, CDR1 is ENHRY and CDR2 is SYGVKD.

This clone occurred many times. V gene TRBV7-2 combines with J gene TRBJ1-3, with 9 bases matching TRBD1. Per the germline V gene, CDR1 is SGHTA and CDR2 is FQGNSA. The CDR3 runs 17 residues. V dropped 7 bases and J dropped 0; count of bases not matched to a gene: 10. The CDR3 nucleotides are TGTGCCAGCACCTCCGGGACAGGGCCGCTCTCTGGAAACACCATATATTTT. It translates to CASTSGTGPLSGNTIYF.

The chain uses TRBV28 and TRBJ2-2; D is ambiguous. This CDR3 region has 12 residues. V lost 8 bases and J lost 5, with 9 bases in between. In germline, CDR1 is MDHEN, CDR2 SYDVKM. CDR3 loop: CASHRITGELFF. The DNA for the CDR3 is TGTGCCAGCCATAGAATAACCGGGGAGCTGTTTTTT.

CDR3: CASSVVGPDTQYF. CDR3 bases: TGTGCCAGCAGCGTAGTTGGGCCTGATACGCAGTATTTT. This chain uses TRBV9 with TRBJ2-3; D gene uncertain. V was shortened by 0 bases and J by 6 bases, with 8 bases between the two germline ends. The CDR3 is 13 residues long. The germline gives CDR1 SGDLS, CDR2 YYNGEE.

This rearrangement joins TRBV6-1 to TRBJ2-2; D call uncertain. Germline CDR1 is MNHNS and CDR2 is SASEGT. This CDR3 spans 13 amino acids. V lost 6 bases, J lost 6 bases, and 11 bases lay in between. The CDR3 nucleotides read TGTGCCAGCAGCGAATGGCTGTCCGGGGAGCTGTTTTTT. It encodes CASSEWLSGELFF.

The CDR3 region has the DNA TGCGCCAGCAGCCAAGAAGGCCCCTGGGAGGCCTACGAGCAGTACTTC. It is translated as CASSQEGPWEAYEQYF. This chain links TRBV4-1 with TRBJ2-7; D possibly corresponds to TRBD2 (6 bases). Trimming cost V 0 bases and J 2 bases, with 14 bases left between them. CDR1 MGHRA and CDR2 YSYEKL come from the germline V gene. This CDR3 has 16 residues.

The V call is TRBV19, the J call TRBJ1-1; a possible D gene is TRBD1 (6 bases). The V end was cut by 5 bases, the J end by 8 bases, with 15 bases between. CDR3 length: 13 residues. Germline V gene sequence: CDR1 LNHDA, CDR2 SQIVND (reference sequence). DNA for the CDR3: TGTGCCAGTAGTTCCAGGGGCCGCCGAGAAGCTTTCTTT. Protein: CASSSRGRREAFF.

The gene calls are TRBV7-9 and TRBJ1-2; the match to TRBD1 covers 10 bases. In germline, CDR1 is SEHNR, CDR2 FQNEAQ (reference sequence). This CDR3 comprises 15 residues. After removal of 1 base from V and 7 bases from J, the junction contained 6 bases not matched to a gene. DNA of the CDR3: TGTGCCAGCAGCTTAGAGACAGGGGGCTTAAGTGGCTACACCTTC. This translates into CASSLETGGLSGYTF.